The sequence of this T cell receptor (beta chain) was determined in a study of cytomegalovirus exposure and HLA in healthy donors. Study findings and constraints: Common viral pathogens were later found to be apparently linked to several of the most significant clusters. Usually a TCR sequence was rare, but some public TCRs were found in many donors.

As regards this clone: Its antigen is not known.

All donors participated as healthy donors of bone marrow. After removal of 3 bases from V and 6 bases from J, the junction contained 7 bases not matched to a gene. Germline V gives CDR1 KGHSH, CDR2 LQKENI. The CDR3 consists of 15 residues. PCR used 60 Vbeta primers and 13 Jbeta primers. Assay: immunoSEQ multiplex PCR; the TCRdb copy retains only in-frame clones and omits some. This table holds about 190,000 clones, 65% to 75% found once. The specimen sequenced was PBMCs. The chain employs TRBV18 and TRBJ1-1; 10 nucleotides line up with TRBD1. The TCR sequence derives from a man aged 25 to 40 in good health and CMV-seropositive. CDR3 sequence (DNA): TGTGCCAGCTCACCCCCGACAGGGGGCTTCGCTGAAGCTTTCTTT. Translated, it gives CASSPPTGGFAEAFF.